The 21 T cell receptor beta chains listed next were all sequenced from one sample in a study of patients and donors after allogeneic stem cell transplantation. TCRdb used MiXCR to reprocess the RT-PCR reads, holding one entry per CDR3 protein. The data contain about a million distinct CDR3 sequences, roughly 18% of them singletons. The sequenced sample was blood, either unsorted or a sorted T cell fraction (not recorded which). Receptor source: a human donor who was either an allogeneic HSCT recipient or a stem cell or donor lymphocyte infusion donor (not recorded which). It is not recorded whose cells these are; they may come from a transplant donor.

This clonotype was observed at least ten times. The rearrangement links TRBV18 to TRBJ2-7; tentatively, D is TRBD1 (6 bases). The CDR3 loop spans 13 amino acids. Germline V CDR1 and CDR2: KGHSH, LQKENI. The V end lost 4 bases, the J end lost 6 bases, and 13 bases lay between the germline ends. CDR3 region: CASSLSGTSEQYF. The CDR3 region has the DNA TGTGCCAGCTCACTGTCAGGGACAAGCGAGCAGTACTTC.

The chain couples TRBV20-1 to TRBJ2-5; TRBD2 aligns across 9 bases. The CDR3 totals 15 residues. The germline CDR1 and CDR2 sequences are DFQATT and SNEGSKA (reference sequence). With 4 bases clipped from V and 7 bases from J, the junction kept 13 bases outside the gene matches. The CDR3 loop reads CSAIGRTSATGTQYF. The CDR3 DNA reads TGCAGTGCTATTGGGCGGACTAGCGCCACCGGGACCCAGTACTTC.

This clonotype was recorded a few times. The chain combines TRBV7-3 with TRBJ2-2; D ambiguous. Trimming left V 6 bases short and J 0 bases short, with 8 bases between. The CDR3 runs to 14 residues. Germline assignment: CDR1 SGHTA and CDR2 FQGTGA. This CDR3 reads CASREKANTGELFF. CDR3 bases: TGTGCCAGCAGGGAGAAGGCGAACACCGGGGAGCTGTTTTTT.

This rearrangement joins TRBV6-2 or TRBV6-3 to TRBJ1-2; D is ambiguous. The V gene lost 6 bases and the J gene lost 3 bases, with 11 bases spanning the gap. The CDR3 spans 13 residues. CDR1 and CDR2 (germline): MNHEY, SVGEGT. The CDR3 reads CASSQTADYGYTF. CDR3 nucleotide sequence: TGTGCCAGCAGCCAGACCGCCGACTATGGCTACACCTTC.

CDR3 residues: CASSLVGQGASEQYF. In DNA form, the CDR3 reads TGTGCCAGCAGTTTAGTCGGACAGGGGGCTAGCGAGCAGTACTTC. The chain uses TRBV27 and TRBJ2-7; 11 nucleotides match TRBD1. This CDR3 has 15 residues. From germline, CDR1 is MNHEY and CDR2 SMNVEV (reference sequence). V trimming: 2 bases; J trimming: 6 bases; junction bases outside the gene matches: 6.

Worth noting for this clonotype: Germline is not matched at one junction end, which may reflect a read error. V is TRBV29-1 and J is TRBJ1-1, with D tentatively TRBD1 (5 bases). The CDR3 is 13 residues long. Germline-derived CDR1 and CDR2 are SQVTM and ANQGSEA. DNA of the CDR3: TGCAGCGTTGTAAGAGACAGTGACACTGAAGCTTCCTTT. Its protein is CSVVRDSDTEASF.

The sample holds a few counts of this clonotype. The CDR3 coding sequence is TGTGCCAGCAGCAACGGACAGGGGTGGGGGGAGACCCAGTACTTC. It yields the protein CASSNGQGWGETQYF. The chain links TRBV7-9 to TRBJ2-5, with 9 bases that match TRBD1. The CDR3 is made up of 15 amino acids. V dropped 5 bases and J dropped 5; count of bases not matched to a gene: 9. The germline V gene encodes CDR1 SEHNR and CDR2 FQNEAQ (reference sequence).

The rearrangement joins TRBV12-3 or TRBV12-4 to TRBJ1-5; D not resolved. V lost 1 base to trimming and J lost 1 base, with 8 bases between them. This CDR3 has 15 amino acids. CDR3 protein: CASSLGVESNQPQHF. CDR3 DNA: TGTGCCAGCAGTTTAGGAGTGGAGAGCAATCAGCCCCAGCATTTT.

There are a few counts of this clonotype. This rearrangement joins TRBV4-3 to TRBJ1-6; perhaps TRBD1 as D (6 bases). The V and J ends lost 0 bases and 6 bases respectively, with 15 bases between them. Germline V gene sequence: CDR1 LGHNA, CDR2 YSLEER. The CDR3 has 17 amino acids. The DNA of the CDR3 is TGCGCCAGCAGCCAAGATCCCCCAGGGGCCAGTAATTCACCCCTCCACTTT. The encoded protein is CASSQDPPGASNSPLHF.

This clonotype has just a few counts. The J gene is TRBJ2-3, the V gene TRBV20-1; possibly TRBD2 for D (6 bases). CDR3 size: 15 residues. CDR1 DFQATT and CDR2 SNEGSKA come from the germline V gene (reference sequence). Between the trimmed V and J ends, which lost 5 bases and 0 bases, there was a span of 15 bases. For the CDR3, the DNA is TGCAGTGCTGGCGGGGATCTCATTAGCACAGATACGCAGTATTTT. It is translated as CSAGGDLISTDTQYF.

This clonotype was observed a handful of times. CDR3 DNA: TGTGCCAGCAGCATAGGGGGGCTTTTCGAGCAGTACTTC. Translated, it gives CASSIGGLFEQYF. The V gene is TRBV5-4, the J gene TRBJ2-7; D assignment may be TRBD1 or TRBD2 (6 bases each). Germline V CDR1 and CDR2: SGHNT, YYREEE (reference sequence). V lost 4 bases to trimming and J lost 6 bases, with 14 bases between them. The CDR3 has 13 residues.

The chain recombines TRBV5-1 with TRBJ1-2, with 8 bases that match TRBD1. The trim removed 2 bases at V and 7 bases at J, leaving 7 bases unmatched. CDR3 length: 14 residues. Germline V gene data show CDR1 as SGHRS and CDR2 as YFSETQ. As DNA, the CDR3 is TGCGCCAGCAGCTTCGGTGCAGGGGGCATTGGCTACACCTTC. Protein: CASSFGAGGIGYTF.

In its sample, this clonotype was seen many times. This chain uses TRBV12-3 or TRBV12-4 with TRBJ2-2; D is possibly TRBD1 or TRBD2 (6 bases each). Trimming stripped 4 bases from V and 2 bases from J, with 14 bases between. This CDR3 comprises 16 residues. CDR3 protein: CASSWGAGSNTGELFF. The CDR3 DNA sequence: TGTGCCAGCAGTTGGGGGGCAGGTTCCAACACCGGGGAGCTGTTTTTT.

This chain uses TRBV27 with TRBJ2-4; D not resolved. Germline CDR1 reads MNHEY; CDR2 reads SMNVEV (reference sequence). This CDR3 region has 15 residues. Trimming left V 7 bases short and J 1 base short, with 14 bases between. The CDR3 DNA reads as TGTGCCAGCAAATCGAAGGTGACGGCCAAAAACATTCAGTACTTC. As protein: CASKSKVTAKNIQYF.

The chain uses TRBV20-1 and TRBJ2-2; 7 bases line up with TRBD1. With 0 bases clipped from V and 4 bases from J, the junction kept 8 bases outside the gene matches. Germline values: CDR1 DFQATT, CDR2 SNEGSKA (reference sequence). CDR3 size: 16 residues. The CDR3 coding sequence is TGCAGTGCTAGAGATCATGACAGGGTGGGCACCGGGGAGCTGTTTTTT. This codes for CSARDHDRVGTGELFF.

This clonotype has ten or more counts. The CDR3 is CASSTRTTNTEAFF. For the CDR3, the DNA is TGCGCCAGCAGCACCCGGACAACGAACACTGAAGCTTTCTTT. The rearrangement links TRBV5-1 to TRBJ1-1; a weak D match, TRBD1 (5 bases). Germline V gene lookup returns CDR1 SGHRS and CDR2 YFSETQ. The CDR3 length is 14 residues. The germline V and J ends were trimmed by 4 bases and 1 base, with 11 bases remaining between them.

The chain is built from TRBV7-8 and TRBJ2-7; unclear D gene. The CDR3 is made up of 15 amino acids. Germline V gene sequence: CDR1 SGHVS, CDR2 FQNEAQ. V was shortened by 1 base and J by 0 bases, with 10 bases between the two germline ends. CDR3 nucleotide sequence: TGTGCCAGCAGCTTAGTGGCCAGGAACTCCTACGAGCAGTACTTC. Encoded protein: CASSLVARNSYEQYF.

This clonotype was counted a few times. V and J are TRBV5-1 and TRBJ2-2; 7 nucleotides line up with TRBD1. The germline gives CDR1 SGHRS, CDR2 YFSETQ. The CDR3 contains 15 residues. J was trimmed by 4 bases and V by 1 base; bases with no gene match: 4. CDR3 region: CASSLRGLGTGELFF. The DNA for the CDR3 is TGCGCCAGCAGCTTGAGGGGGCTAGGCACCGGGGAGCTGTTTTTT.

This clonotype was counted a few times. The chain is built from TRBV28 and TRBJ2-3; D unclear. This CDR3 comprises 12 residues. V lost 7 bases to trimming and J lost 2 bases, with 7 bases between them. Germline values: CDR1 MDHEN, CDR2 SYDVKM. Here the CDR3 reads CASTSDTDTQYF. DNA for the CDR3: TGTGCCAGCACCTCAGACACAGATACGCAGTATTTT. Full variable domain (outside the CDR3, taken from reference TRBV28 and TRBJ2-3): DVKVTQSSRYLVKRTGEKVFLECVQDMDHENMFWYRQDPGLGLRLIYFSYDVKMKEKGDIPEGYSVSREKKERFSLILESASTNQTSMYLCASTSDTDTQYFGPGTRLTVL.

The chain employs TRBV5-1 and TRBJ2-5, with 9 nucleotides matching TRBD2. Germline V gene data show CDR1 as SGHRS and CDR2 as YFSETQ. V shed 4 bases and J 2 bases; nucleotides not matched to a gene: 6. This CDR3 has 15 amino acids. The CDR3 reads CASSPLAGGQETQYF. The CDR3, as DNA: TGCGCCAGCAGCCCCCTGGCGGGAGGGCAAGAGACCCAGTACTTC.

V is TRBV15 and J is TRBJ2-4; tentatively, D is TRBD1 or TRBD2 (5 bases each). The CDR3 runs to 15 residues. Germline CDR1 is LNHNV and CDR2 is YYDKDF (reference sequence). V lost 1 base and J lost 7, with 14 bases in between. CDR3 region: CATSRAGTDRNIQYF. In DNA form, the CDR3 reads TGTGCCACCAGCAGAGCCGGGACGGATAGGAACATTCAGTACTTC. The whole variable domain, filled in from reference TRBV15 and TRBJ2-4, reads DAMVIQNPRYQVTQFGKPVTLSCSQTLNHNVMYWYQQKSSQAPKLLFHYYDKDFNNEADTPDNFQSRRPNTSFCFLDIRSPGLGDTAMYLCATSRAGTDRNIQYFGAGTRLSVL.